The T cell receptor beta chain under discussion was sequenced for a study of blood T cell repertoires in COVID-19. About the research overall: Italy, Spain and the United States were the sources of the convalescent and acute COVID-19 samples. The cDNA or gDNA used as material had been derived from T cells, B-cell-depleted T cells, or PBMCs.

The authors' processing: Estimated nucleated cell counts came from reference gene primer amplification. Clones were read by immunoSEQ multiplex PCR, and TCRdb kept only the in-frame ones, dropping some. The D gene and trimming were derived from the DNA, and the V and J assignments and clone size from that table. The sample carries some 250,000 clones, 88% recorded once. The germline V gene encodes CDR1 SGHNT and CDR2 YYREEE (reference sequence). The CDR3 is made up of 15 amino acids. V was shortened by 4 bases and J by 6 bases, with 16 bases between the two germline ends. V is TRBV5-4 and J is TRBJ1-4; a weak D match, TRBD1 (5 bases). Sample: peripheral blood. The sequence was obtained from a woman younger than 45 with acute or convalescent COVID-19. CDR3 in DNA: TGTGCCAGCAGCCTACGACTCGGAGGGGATGAAAAACTGTTTTTT. This sequence encodes CASSLRLGGDEKLFF.